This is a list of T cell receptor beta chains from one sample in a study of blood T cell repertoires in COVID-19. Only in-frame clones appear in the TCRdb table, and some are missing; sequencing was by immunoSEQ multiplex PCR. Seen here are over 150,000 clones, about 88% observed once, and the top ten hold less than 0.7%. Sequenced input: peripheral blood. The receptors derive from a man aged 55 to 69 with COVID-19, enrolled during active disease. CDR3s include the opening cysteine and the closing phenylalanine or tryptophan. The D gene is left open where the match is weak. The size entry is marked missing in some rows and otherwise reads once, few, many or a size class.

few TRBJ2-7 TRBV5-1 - CASSLELGARQYF TGCGCCAGCAGCTTGGAGCTGGGGGCGCGGCAGTACTTC
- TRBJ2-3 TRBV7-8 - CASTHGRDGTDTQYF TGTGCCAGCACCCACGGGCGGGACGGCACAGATACGCAGTATTTT
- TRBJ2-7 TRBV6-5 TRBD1 CASTGTGGYEQYF TGTGCCAGCACTGGGACAGGGGGATACGAGCAGTACTTC
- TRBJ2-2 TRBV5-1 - CASSPGSAGNTGELFF TGCGCCAGCAGCCCGGGATCGGCGGGGAACACCGGGGAGCTGTTTTTT
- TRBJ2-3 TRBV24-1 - CATSDLPVDTQYF TGTGCCACCAGTGATTTGCCTGTGGATACGCAGTATTTT
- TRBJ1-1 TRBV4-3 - CASSQTPNTEAFF TGCGCCAGCAGCCAGACACCGAACACTGAAGCTTTCTTT
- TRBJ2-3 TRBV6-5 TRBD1 CASRPEGATVVTQYF TGTGCCAGCAGACCCGAGGGGGCCACAGTTGTTACGCAGTATTTT
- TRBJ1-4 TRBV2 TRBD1 CASSVQGAREKLFF TGTGCCAGCAGTGTACAGGGGGCTCGTGAAAAACTGTTTTTT
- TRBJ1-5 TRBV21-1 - CASSSGTAGDRGDQPQHF TGTGCCAGCAGCTCTGGAACTGCAGGGGACAGGGGCGATCAGCCCCAGCATTTT
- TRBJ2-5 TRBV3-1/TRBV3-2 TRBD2 CASSQGTTGTQYF TGTGCCAGCAGCCAGGGGACTACCGGGACCCAGTACTTC
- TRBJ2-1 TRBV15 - CATSRDLPQGGYEQFF TGTGCCACCAGCAGAGATCTGCCACAGGGAGGGTATGAGCAGTTCTTC